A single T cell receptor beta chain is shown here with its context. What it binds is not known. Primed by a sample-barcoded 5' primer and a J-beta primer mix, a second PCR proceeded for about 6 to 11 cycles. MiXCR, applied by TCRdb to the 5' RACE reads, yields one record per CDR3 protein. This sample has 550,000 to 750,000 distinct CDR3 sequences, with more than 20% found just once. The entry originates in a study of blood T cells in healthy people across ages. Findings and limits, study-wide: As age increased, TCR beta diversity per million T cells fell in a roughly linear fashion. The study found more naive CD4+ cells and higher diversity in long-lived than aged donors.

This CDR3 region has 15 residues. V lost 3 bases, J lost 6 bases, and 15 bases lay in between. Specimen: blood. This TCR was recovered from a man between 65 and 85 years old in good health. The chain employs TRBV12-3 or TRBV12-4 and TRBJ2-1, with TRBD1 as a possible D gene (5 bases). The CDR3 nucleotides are TGTGCCAGCAGTTTTGACAGCCAGCCCTCCAATGAGCAGTTCTTC. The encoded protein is CASSFDSQPSNEQFF.